The sample holds one count of the clone carrying this TCR beta chain. Its specificity is not known. The assay was immunoSEQ multiplex PCR, and TCRdb's table has in-frame clones only and misses some. In the table there are around 16,000 clones, around 72% of which are singletons. The CDR3 covers 10 residues. The ends were cut back, 5 bases at V and 3 bases at J, with 2 bases in the middle. The germline gives CDR1 MDHEN, CDR2 SYDVKM. The entry originates in a study of tumor-infiltrating lymphocytes in localized non-small cell lung cancer. Points from the study as a whole: TCR sequencing covered a subset of patients with enough tissue. Compared with uninvolved lung, tumors showed higher T cell infiltration by TCRbeta sequencing.

The rearrangement links TRBV28 to TRBJ2-7; the D is unclear. The clonotype was recovered from a human donor with non-small cell lung cancer. The sequenced sample consisted of lung tumor tissue. The CDR3 coding sequence is TGTGCCAGCAGTGGCTACGAGCAGTACTTC. It is translated as CASSGYEQYF.